This TCR beta chain was captured in a study of tumor-infiltrating lymphocytes in primary liver carcinoma. The germline gives CDR1 MGHRA, CDR2 YSYEKL. The V end lost 8 bases, the J end lost 3 bases, and 18 bases lay between the germline ends. CDR3 length equals 15 residues. A constant-region primer served to make TCR beta cDNA from 500 to 550 ng total RNA. A slightly modified ARM-PCR protocol with three nested multiplex PCR rounds produced these TCR beta libraries. Primers for the first two PCR rounds were TRBV1-TRBV30 forward primers and a C-beta reverse primer (about 10 cycles per round). TCRdb called the multiplex PCR reads again in MiXCR, with one record for every CDR3 protein. The sample yields 65,000 to 80,000 distinct CDR3 sequences, 55% to 75% seen once. Unsorted bulk tissue, roughly 20-32 mg of it, served as the source for co-extraction of RNA and DNA.

The TCR comes from a middle-aged man with primary liver carcinoma and hepatitis B virus infection. The specimen was liver tumor tissue from sampling region 4. As for subset: tumor region T4, right-lateral pole. The genes are TRBV4-1 and TRBJ2-3, with D maybe TRBD2 (5 bases). The CDR3 here is CASGQSGQGTDTQYF. In DNA, the CDR3 is TGCGCCAGCGGTCAAAGCGGCCAAGGGACAGATACGCAGTATTTT.